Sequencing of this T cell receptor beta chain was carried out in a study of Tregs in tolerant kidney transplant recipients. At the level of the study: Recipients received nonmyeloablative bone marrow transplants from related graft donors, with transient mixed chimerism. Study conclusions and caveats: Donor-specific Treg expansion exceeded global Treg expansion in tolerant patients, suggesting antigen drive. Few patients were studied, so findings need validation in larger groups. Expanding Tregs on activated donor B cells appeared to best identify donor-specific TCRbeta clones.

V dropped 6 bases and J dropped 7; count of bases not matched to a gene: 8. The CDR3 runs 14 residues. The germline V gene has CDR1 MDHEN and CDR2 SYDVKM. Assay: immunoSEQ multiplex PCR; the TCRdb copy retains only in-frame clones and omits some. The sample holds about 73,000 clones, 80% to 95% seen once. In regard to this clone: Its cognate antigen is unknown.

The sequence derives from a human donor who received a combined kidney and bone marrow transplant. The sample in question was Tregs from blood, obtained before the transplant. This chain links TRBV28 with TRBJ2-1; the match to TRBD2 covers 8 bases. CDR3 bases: TGTGCCAGCAGCTCACCCGGGACTAGAAATGAGCAGTTCTTC. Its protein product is CASSSPGTRNEQFF.